The source of this T cell receptor (beta chain) is a study of T cell repertoires in cytomegalovirus infection. For the study at large: Well-studied HLA-B-restricted epitopes and recently identified HLA-C-restricted epitopes of CMV were both used in the study. In public TCR beta signatures, there were indications of both CMV infection and matching HLA type.

MiXCR, run by TCRdb on the reads, gives a single entry per CDR3 protein. Of under 500,000 distinct CDR3 sequences in the sample, under 45% were seen once. A word on this clonotype: Its antigen is currently unknown.

Study conclusions and caveats: The ex vivo response was dominated by HLA-C-restricted CMV-specific TCR beta clonotypes. The cumulative frequency of public TCR beta families distinguished individuals who carried CMV together with the relevant HLA.

The CDR3 loop spans 16 amino acids. Germline assignment: CDR1 MNHNY and CDR2 SVGAGI (reference sequence). V was shortened by 0 bases and J by 0 bases, with 12 bases between the two germline ends. This specimen was cultured PBMCs, taken from culture after CMV antigen stimulation. The TCR comes from a human donor in good health (CMV status not recorded). Some clones in this sample may be carry-over from other donors' samples. The genes are TRBV6-6 and TRBJ2-7; D call uncertain. CDR3 residues: CASSYSNSEASYEQYF. Here the CDR3 DNA reads TGTGCCAGCAGTTACTCAAACAGCGAAGCCTCCTACGAGCAGTACTTC.